The next 10 T cell receptor beta chains were all read from a single sample in a study of T cell repertoires in cytomegalovirus infection. TCRdb redid the calling of the reads with MiXCR, one entry per CDR3 protein. The sample holds hundreds of thousands of distinct CDR3 sequences, 20% to 25% seen once. Source material: CD8+ T cells from PBMCs. These receptors were collected from a human donor in good health (CMV status not recorded). Some clones in this sample may be carry-over from other donors' samples.

This clonotype was detected a few times. The chain combines TRBV28 with TRBJ2-5; the D gene is possibly TRBD1 (6 bases). The CDR3 contains 15 residues. Deletions cut 2 bases from V and 1 base from J, with 11 bases between. CDR1 is MDHEN, CDR2 SYDVKM, per germline. This CDR3 reads CASSLTGSPQETQYF. CDR3 in DNA: TGTGCCAGCAGTTTAACAGGGTCCCCCCAAGAGACCCAGTACTTC.

This clonotype was recorded at least ten times. The chain is built from TRBV7-8 and TRBJ2-2, with D uncertain. The CDR3 sequence is 17 residues long. Germline CDR1 reads SGHVS; CDR2 reads FQNEAQ. Deletions cut 6 bases from V and 1 base from J, with 18 bases between. The CDR3 is CASRDLRLAGNTGELFF. CDR3 DNA sequence: TGTGCCAGCAGAGATTTGAGACTCGCTGGGAACACCGGGGAGCTGTTTTTT.

The chain carries TRBV28 and TRBJ1-4; 7 bases map to TRBD1. Germline V gives CDR1 MDHEN, CDR2 SYDVKM. Unmatched junction bases numbered 8, after V lost 3 bases and J lost 4 bases. The CDR3 extends over 16 amino acids. This CDR3 is CASSLPGTARNEKLFF. The CDR3 DNA follows: TGTGCCAGCAGTTTGCCCGGGACAGCTCGTAATGAAAAACTGTTTTTT.

The chain employs TRBV10-3 and TRBJ2-1; 9 bases agree with TRBD2. The germline gives CDR1 ENHRY, CDR2 SYGVKD. J was trimmed by 2 bases and V by 7 bases; bases with no gene match: 6. There are 15 residues in the CDR3. The DNA of the CDR3 is TGTGCCATCACCGAGGAGCGGGGGGCCTACAATGAGCAGTTCTTC. It encodes CAITEERGAYNEQFF.

A few counts support this clonotype. The chain couples TRBV10-1 to TRBJ2-7, with 9 nucleotides matching TRBD2. This CDR3 is 16 amino acids long. Unmatched junction bases numbered 5, after V lost 0 bases and J lost 2 bases. CDR1 and CDR2 from the germline V gene are WNHNN and SYGVQD (reference sequence). The chain's CDR3 is CASSESVSGGPYEQYF. CDR3 DNA: TGCGCCAGCAGTGAGTCGGTTAGCGGGGGACCCTACGAGCAGTACTTC.

The chain couples TRBV28 to TRBJ2-1; D perhaps matches TRBD1 (5 bases). Germline CDR1 reads MDHEN; CDR2 reads SYDVKM. Trimming stripped 6 bases from V and 6 bases from J, with 9 bases between. The CDR3 has 12 amino acids. Here the CDR3 reads CASSPGPNEQFF. DNA for the CDR3: TGTGCCAGCAGCCCAGGGCCCAATGAGCAGTTCTTC.

This clonotype was counted between two and nine times. The chain is built from TRBV6-2 or TRBV6-3 and TRBJ2-7; tentative D call: TRBD2 (6 bases). This CDR3 has 15 residues. The germline V gene has CDR1 MNHEY and CDR2 SVGEGT. V was clipped by 4 bases and J by 2 bases, with 15 bases between them. CDR3 nucleotides: TGTGCCAGCAGTTGGGAAGGGACTGTAACCTACGAGCAGTACTTC. Translated: CASSWEGTVTYEQYF.

The J gene is TRBJ1-2, the V gene TRBV7-3, with D perhaps TRBD1 (5 bases). Trimming removed 7 bases at V and 8 bases at J, with 20 bases between. The CDR3 loop spans 14 amino acids. Per germline, CDR1 SGHTA and CDR2 FQGTGA. Here the CDR3 reads CASTAGQGPWGYTF. The CDR3 DNA reads as TGTGCCAGCACCGCCGGTCAGGGCCCCTGGGGCTACACCTTC.

There are many counts of this clonotype. This sequence joins TRBV7-2 and TRBJ2-1; TRBD1 might be the D (5 bases). The V gene's germline CDR1 is SGHTA and CDR2 FQGNSA. The CDR3 consists of 16 residues. Trimming removed 7 bases at V and 0 bases at J, with 16 bases between. CDR3 sequence: CASTPTDRHSYNEQFF. For the CDR3, the DNA is TGTGCCAGCACCCCTACTGACAGACACTCCTACAATGAGCAGTTCTTC. Based on the CDR3 plus reference TRBV7-2 and TRBJ2-1, the full variable domain is GAGVSQSPSNKVTEKGKDVELRCDPISGHTALYWYRQSLGQGLEFLIYFQGNSAPDKSGLPSDRFSAERTGGSVSTLTIQRTQQEDSAVYLCASTPTDRHSYNEQFFGPGTRLTVL.

This clonotype was counted at least ten times. The chain employs TRBV7-2 and TRBJ2-1, with D possibly TRBD1 on 6 matching bases. Trimming removed 5 bases from V and 6 bases from J, with 23 bases in between. Germline CDR1 and CDR2: SGHTA and FQGNSA. The CDR3 spans 17 residues. The CDR3 nucleotides read TGTGCCAGCAGCCCGACGACCTACAGGGTTAGACGCAATGAGCAGTTCTTC. Its protein is CASSPTTYRVRRNEQFF.